The 27 T cell receptor beta chains below were found in one sample sequenced in a study of patients and donors after allogeneic stem cell transplantation. TCRdb reprocessed the RT-PCR reads with MiXCR, giving one entry per CDR3 protein. Altogether about a million distinct CDR3 sequences are present, around 17% being singletons, with the ten largest covering about 6%. Sequenced material: blood, either unsorted or a sorted T cell fraction (not recorded which). Source of these receptors: a human donor who was either an allogeneic HSCT recipient or a stem cell or donor lymphocyte infusion donor (not recorded which). It is not recorded whose cells these are; they may come from a transplant donor.

V and J are TRBV19 and TRBJ2-1, with 8 nucleotides matching TRBD2. The CDR3 contains 15 residues. The germline CDR1 and CDR2 sequences are LNHDA and SQIVND (reference sequence). Germline trimming cut 2 bases from V and 3 bases from J; bases unmatched to any gene: 3. The CDR3 DNA follows: TGTGCCAGTAGTATACGGGGACTAGTCTACAATGAGCAGTTCTTC. This translates into CASSIRGLVYNEQFF.

This clonotype was seen more than once but under ten times. J is TRBJ2-5 and V is TRBV29-1; D perhaps matches TRBD2 (5 bases). The CDR3 has 15 residues. V dropped 2 bases and J dropped 0 bases, with 13 bases sitting between them. CDR1 is SQVTM and CDR2 is ANQGSEA in the germline V gene. In nucleotides, the CDR3 is TGCAGCGTTGAATCCCTAGCAGCTGACCAAGAGACCCAGTACTTC. Its protein product is CSVESLAADQETQYF.

The chain is built from TRBV5-1 and TRBJ1-2, with TRBD1 identical over 7 bases. The CDR3 contains 12 residues. Germline CDR1 reads SGHRS; CDR2 reads YFSETQ. With V trimmed by 5 bases and J by 7 bases, 5 bases remained unmatched. CDR3 DNA: TGCGCCAGCAGGGAGGGGGCAAGTGGCTACACCTTC. Its protein is CASREGASGYTF.

The chain's CDR3 is CASRDARTGGVEQYF. The CDR3 DNA reads TGTGCCAGCCGAGACGCTAGGACAGGGGGCGTCGAGCAGTACTTC. The rearrangement links TRBV27 to TRBJ2-7; 11 positions agree with TRBD1. The CDR3 is made up of 15 amino acids. The V segment lost 8 bases and the J segment 6 bases; nucleotides outside the gene matches: 12. CDR1 and CDR2 from the germline V gene are MNHEY and SMNVEV (reference sequence).

This clonotype has only a few counts. The V gene is TRBV5-1, the J gene TRBJ2-1; a possible D gene is TRBD2 (5 bases). Trimming stripped 4 bases from V and 4 bases from J, with 21 bases between. Germline V gene data show CDR1 as SGHRS and CDR2 as YFSETQ. The CDR3 extends over 17 amino acids. The CDR3 nucleotides read TGCGCCAGCAGCCAGCCCCTCCCCGGGATCCCATACAATGAGCAGTTCTTC. Its protein product is CASSQPLPGIPYNEQFF.

Ten or more counts support this clonotype. The chain employs TRBV12-3 or TRBV12-4 and TRBJ2-7, with D perhaps matching TRBD1 (6 bases). The CDR3 contains 12 residues. V lost 6 bases and J 2 bases, leaving 8 bases between the germline ends. The CDR3 region is CASSHRAYEQYF. CDR3 nucleotides: TGTGCCAGCAGCCACAGGGCCTACGAGCAGTACTTC.

The sample holds a few counts of this clonotype. V gene TRBV11-2 combines with J gene TRBJ2-3, with 7 bases aligning to TRBD2. The ends lost 4 bases at V and 0 bases at J; junction bases unmatched: 10. The germline V gene has CDR1 SGHAT and CDR2 FQNNGV. The CDR3 is 17 residues long. This CDR3 is CASSSPFERGSTDTQYF. As DNA, the CDR3 is TGTGCCAGCAGCTCCCCGTTCGAGCGGGGTAGCACAGATACGCAGTATTTT. The full variable domain, with the rest looked up from reference TRBV11-2 and TRBJ2-3, is EAGVAQSPRYKIIEKRQSVAFWCNPISGHATLYWYQQILGQGPKLLIQFQNNGVVDDSQLPKDRFSAERLKGVDSTLKIQPAKLEDSAVYLCASSSPFERGSTDTQYFGPGTRLTVL.

J is TRBJ2-7 and V is TRBV7-9; D is ambiguous. V dropped 1 base and J dropped 1 base, with 11 bases sitting between them. This CDR3 region has 15 residues. Germline-derived CDR1 and CDR2 are SEHNR and FQNEAQ (reference sequence). CDR3 in amino acids: CASSLVSGESYEQYF. The CDR3 region has the DNA TGTGCCAGCAGCTTAGTGTCCGGAGAATCCTACGAGCAGTACTTC.

This clonotype has just a few counts. The CDR3 loop reads CASSSSRGSNYGYTF. In DNA form, the CDR3 reads TGTGCCAGCAGCTCGAGCCGAGGATCGAACTATGGCTACACCTTC. J is TRBJ1-2 and V is TRBV5-5; D is ambiguous. Trimming stripped 3 bases from V and 2 bases from J, with 14 bases between. CDR3 length: 15 residues. Germline lookup yields CDR1 SGHKS and CDR2 YYEKEE (reference sequence).

CDR3 residues: CASKKTGRPGLETQYF. CDR3 in DNA: TGTGCCAGCAAAAAAACAGGGAGACCTGGATTAGAGACCCAGTACTTC. The chain joins TRBV27 to TRBJ2-5; maybe TRBD1 (6 bases). The length of the CDR3 is 16 residues. Trimming stripped 7 bases from V and 4 bases from J, with 22 bases between. CDR1 MNHEY and CDR2 SMNVEV come from the germline V gene (reference sequence).

This rearrangement joins TRBV27 to TRBJ1-1; D unclear. This CDR3 is 14 amino acids long. Deletions cut 3 bases from V and 0 bases from J, with 8 bases between. CDR1 is MNHEY, CDR2 SMNVEV, per germline (reference sequence). This CDR3 is CASSFRRVNTEAFF. The CDR3 DNA sequence: TGTGCCAGCAGTTTTCGAAGGGTGAACACTGAAGCTTTCTTT.

A few counts support this clonotype. This chain links TRBV10-3 with TRBJ2-1; 10 bases align to TRBD2. CDR3 size: 15 residues. CDR1 is ENHRY, CDR2 SYGVKD, per germline. The junction had 4 bases not matched to a gene; V was cut back by 4 bases and J by 4 bases. The chain's CDR3 is CAISAGTSVYNEQFF. In DNA, the CDR3 is TGTGCCATCAGTGCGGGGACTAGCGTTTACAATGAGCAGTTCTTC.

This clonotype was picked up a small number of times. The chain links TRBV4-1 to TRBJ2-3; possibly TRBD2 for D (5 bases). The CDR3 extends over 14 amino acids. Germline V gene lookup returns CDR1 MGHRA and CDR2 YSYEKL. The V and J ends lost 2 bases and 5 bases respectively, with 11 bases between them. The DNA for the CDR3 is TGCGCCAGCAGCCAATTATCGGGGAAAGATACGCAGTATTTT. The encoded protein is CASSQLSGKDTQYF.

This clonotype was recorded a few times. The J gene is TRBJ2-1, the V gene TRBV27; tentative D call: TRBD2 (7 bases). Germline CDR1 MNHEY, CDR2 SMNVEV (reference sequence). Trimming took 8 bases from V and 3 from J, leaving 14 bases between them. This CDR3 has 14 residues. This chain's CDR3 is CASGLRGGYNEQFF. CDR3 in DNA: TGTGCCAGCGGCCTGAGGGGGGGCTACAATGAGCAGTTCTTC.

This sequence joins TRBV7-6 and TRBJ1-1, with no clear D. The length of the CDR3 is 13 residues. Germline lookup yields CDR1 SGHVS and CDR2 FNYEAQ. The ends were cut back, 0 bases at V and 1 base at J, with 3 bases in the middle. CDR3: CASSLATNTEAFF. CDR3 nucleotide sequence: TGTGCCAGCAGCTTAGCCACGAACACTGAAGCTTTCTTT.

The J gene is TRBJ2-3, the V gene TRBV5-1, with D maybe TRBD1 (5 bases). This CDR3 has 12 amino acids. The germline gives CDR1 SGHRS, CDR2 YFSETQ. V gave up 7 bases and J gave up 1 base, with 7 bases separating them. CDR3 DNA sequence: TGCGCCAGCCAAGGGGGCACAGATACGCAGTATTTT. The encoded protein is CASQGGTDTQYF. Drawing the rest from reference TRBV5-1 and TRBJ2-3, the complete variable domain is KAGVTQTPRYLIKTRGQQVTLSCSPISGHRSVSWYQQTPGQGLQFLFEYFSETQRNKGNFPGRFSGRQFSNSRSEMNVSTLELGDSALYLCASQGGTDTQYFGPGTRLTVL.

In its sample, this clonotype was seen a few times. This chain joins TRBV7-6 and TRBJ2-3; D call uncertain. V was clipped by 0 bases and J by 4 bases, with 5 bases between them. The CDR3 extends over 13 amino acids. The germline V gene has CDR1 SGHVS and CDR2 FNYEAQ. DNA of the CDR3: TGTGCCAGCAGCTTAGCTTACGCAGATACGCAGTATTTT. Its translation: CASSLAYADTQYF. Supplemented by reference TRBV7-6 and TRBJ2-3, the full variable domain reads GAGVSQSPRYKVTKRGQDVALRCDPISGHVSLYWYRQALGQGPEFLTYFNYEAQQDKSGLPNDRFSAERPEGSISTLTIQRTEQRDSAMYRCASSLAYADTQYFGPGTRLTVL.

This rearrangement joins TRBV2 to TRBJ2-7, with 8 nucleotides matching TRBD1. V dropped 6 bases and J dropped 4; count of bases not matched to a gene: 8. Germline V lookup: CDR1 SNHLY, CDR2 FYNNEI. The CDR3 spans 14 residues. In nucleotides, the CDR3 is TGTGCCAGCAGCCGGGACAGGAAGCGTTACGAGCAGTACTTC. Translating it yields CASSRDRKRYEQYF.

The chain employs TRBV12-3 or TRBV12-4 and TRBJ2-7; no clear D gene. The V gene lost 3 bases and the J gene lost 0 bases, with 9 bases spanning the gap. This CDR3 has 14 amino acids. As DNA, the CDR3 is TGTGCCAGCAGTTTGATTCAGAGCTCCTACGAGCAGTACTTC. This gives the protein CASSLIQSSYEQYF.

This rearrangement joins TRBV12-3 or TRBV12-4 to TRBJ2-3; TRBD2 agrees at 7 bases. The CDR3 is 16 residues long. Unmatched junction bases numbered 14, after V lost 6 bases and J lost 5 bases. CDR3 sequence (DNA): TGTGCCAGCAGCAAATCCATAGGATCGGGGGGAGATACGCAGTATTTT. It codes for CASSKSIGSGGDTQYF.

This clonotype showed up many times. The chain carries TRBV6-1 and TRBJ1-5; tentative D call: TRBD1 (5 bases). Germline lookup yields CDR1 MNHNS and CDR2 SASEGT. This CDR3 is built from 13 residues. Trimming removed 6 bases at V and 1 base at J, with 7 bases between. The CDR3 DNA reads TGTGCCAGCAGGCGGGGGAGCAATCAGCCCCAGCATTTT. Translation gives CASRRGSNQPQHF.

This clonotype was seen more than once but under ten times. The V and J genes are TRBV7-2 and TRBJ2-5; the match to TRBD1 covers 7 bases. The germline gives CDR1 SGHTA, CDR2 FQGNSA. V lost 5 bases to trimming and J lost 7 bases; unmatched junction nucleotides: 10. The CDR3 covers 14 residues. DNA for the CDR3: TGTGCCAGCAGCCCGTGGACAGGTGAAGGGACCCAGTACTTC. Amino acid sequence: CASSPWTGEGTQYF.

The V call is TRBV6-1, the J call TRBJ1-5, with D uncertain. Germline loops: CDR1 MNHNS, CDR2 SASEGT. Trimming pared 3 bases from V and 7 bases from J, leaving 16 bases between. This CDR3 has 15 residues. The DNA for the CDR3 is TGTGCCAGCAGTGATTTCACGGTGACCGGGCAGCCCCAGCATTTT. Amino acids: CASSDFTVTGQPQHF.

The CDR3 region is CASSFGRGRETQYF. The CDR3 DNA reads TGTGCCAGCAGTTTCGGCAGGGGACGGGAGACCCAGTACTTC. V is TRBV12-3 or TRBV12-4 and J is TRBJ2-5; perhaps TRBD1 as D (6 bases). The CDR3 is made up of 14 amino acids. Trimming cost V 3 bases and J 5 bases, with 13 bases left between them.

The rearrangement links TRBV25-1 to TRBJ2-3; 7 bases are shared with TRBD1. CDR1 MGHDK and CDR2 SYGVNS come from the germline V gene. The CDR3 loop spans 13 amino acids. J lost 5 bases, V lost 4 bases, and 3 bases had no gene match. DNA for the CDR3: TGTGCCAGCAGTGCAGGGGGAAGAGATACGCAGTATTTT. It encodes CASSAGGRDTQYF.

This clonotype was detected many times. In DNA, the CDR3 is TGCAGCGCCGATCCGGGTGGGAGCTATGGCTACACCTTC. Protein product: CSADPGGSYGYTF. The chain links TRBV29-1 to TRBJ1-2; D gene ambiguous. There are 13 residues in the CDR3. Between the trimmed V and J ends, which lost 7 bases and 4 bases, there was a span of 16 bases. Germline V gene sequence: CDR1 SQVTM, CDR2 ANQGSEA.

The rearrangement joins TRBV27 to TRBJ1-5, with TRBD1 matching over 9 bases. Trimming removed 2 bases from V and 1 base from J; junction bases left unmatched: 9. Germline lookup yields CDR1 MNHEY and CDR2 SMNVEV (reference sequence). This CDR3 has 18 amino acids. CDR3 amino acids: CASSLVGQGVRSNQPQHF. The CDR3 nucleotides read TGTGCCAGCAGTTTAGTGGGACAGGGAGTTCGGAGCAATCAGCCCCAGCATTTT.